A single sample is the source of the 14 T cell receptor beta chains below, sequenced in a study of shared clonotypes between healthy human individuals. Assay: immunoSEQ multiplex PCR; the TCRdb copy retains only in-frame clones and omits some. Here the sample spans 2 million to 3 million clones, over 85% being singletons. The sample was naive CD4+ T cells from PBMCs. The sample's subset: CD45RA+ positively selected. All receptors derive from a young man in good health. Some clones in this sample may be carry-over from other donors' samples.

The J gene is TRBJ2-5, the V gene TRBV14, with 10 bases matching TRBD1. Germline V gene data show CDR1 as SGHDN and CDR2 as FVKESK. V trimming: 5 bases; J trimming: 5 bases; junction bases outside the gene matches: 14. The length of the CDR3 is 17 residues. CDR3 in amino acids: CASSLGQGKGALETQYF. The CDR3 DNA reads TGTGCCAGCAGCTTGGGACAGGGGAAAGGGGCGTTGGAGACCCAGTACTTC.

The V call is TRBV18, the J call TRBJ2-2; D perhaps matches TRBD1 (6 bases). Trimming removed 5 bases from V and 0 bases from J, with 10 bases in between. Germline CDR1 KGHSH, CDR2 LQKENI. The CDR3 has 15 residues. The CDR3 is CASSEQGANTGELFF. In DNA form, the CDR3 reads TGTGCCAGCTCAGAACAGGGAGCGAACACCGGGGAGCTGTTTTTT.

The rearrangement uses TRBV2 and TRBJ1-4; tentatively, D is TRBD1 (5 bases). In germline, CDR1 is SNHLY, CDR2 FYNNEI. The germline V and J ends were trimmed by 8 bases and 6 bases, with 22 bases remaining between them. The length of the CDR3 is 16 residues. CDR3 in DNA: TGTGCCAGCCACGAATTACGGAGACGGGGGGATGAAAAACTGTTTTTT. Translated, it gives CASHELRRRGDEKLFF.

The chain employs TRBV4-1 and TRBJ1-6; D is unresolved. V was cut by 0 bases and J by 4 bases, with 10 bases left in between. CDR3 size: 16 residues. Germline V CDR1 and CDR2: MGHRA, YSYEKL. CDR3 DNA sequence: TGCGCCAGCAGCCAAGATCCGGCCCTTTATAATTCACCCCTCCACTTT. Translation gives CASSQDPALYNSPLHF.

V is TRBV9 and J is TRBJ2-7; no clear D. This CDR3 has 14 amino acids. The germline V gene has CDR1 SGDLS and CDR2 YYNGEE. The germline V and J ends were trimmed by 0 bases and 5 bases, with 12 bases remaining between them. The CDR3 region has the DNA TGTGCCAGCAGCGTAGGAGGCAATAGGAACGAGCAGTACTTC. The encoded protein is CASSVGGNRNEQYF.

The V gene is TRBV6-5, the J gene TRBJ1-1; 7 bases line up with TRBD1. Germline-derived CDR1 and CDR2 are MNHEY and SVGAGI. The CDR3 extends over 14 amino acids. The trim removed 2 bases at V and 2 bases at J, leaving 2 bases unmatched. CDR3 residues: CASSYRQGNTEAFF. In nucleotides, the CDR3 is TGTGCCAGCAGTTACCGACAGGGAAACACTGAAGCTTTCTTT.

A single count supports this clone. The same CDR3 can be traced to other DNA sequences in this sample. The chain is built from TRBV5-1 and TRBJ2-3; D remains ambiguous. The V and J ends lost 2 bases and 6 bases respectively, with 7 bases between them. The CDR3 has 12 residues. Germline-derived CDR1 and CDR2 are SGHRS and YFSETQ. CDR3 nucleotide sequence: TGCGCCAGCAGCTTAATCGGGGATACGCAGTATTTT. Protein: CASSLIGDTQYF.

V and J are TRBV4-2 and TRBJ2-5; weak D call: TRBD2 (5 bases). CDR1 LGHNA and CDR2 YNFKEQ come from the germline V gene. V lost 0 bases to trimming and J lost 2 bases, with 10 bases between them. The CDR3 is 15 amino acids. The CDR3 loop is CASSQDHRGQETQYF. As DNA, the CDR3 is TGTGCCAGCAGCCAAGATCACCGGGGACAAGAGACCCAGTACTTC.

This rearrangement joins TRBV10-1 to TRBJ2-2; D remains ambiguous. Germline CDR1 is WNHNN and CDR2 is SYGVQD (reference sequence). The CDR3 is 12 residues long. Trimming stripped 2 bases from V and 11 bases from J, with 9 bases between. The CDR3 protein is CASSENRVELFF. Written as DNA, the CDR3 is TGCGCCAGCAGTGAGAATAGAGTCGAGCTGTTTTTT.

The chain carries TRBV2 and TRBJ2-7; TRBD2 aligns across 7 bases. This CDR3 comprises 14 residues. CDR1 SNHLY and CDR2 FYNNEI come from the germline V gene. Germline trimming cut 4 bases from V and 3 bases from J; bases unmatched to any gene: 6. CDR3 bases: TGTGCCAGCAGTGTCCAGGGAGGGAGCTACGAGCAGTACTTC. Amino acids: CASSVQGGSYEQYF. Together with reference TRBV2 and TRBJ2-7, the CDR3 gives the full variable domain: EPEVTQTPSHQVTQMGQEVILRCVPISNHLYFYWYRQILGQKVEFLVSFYNNEISEKSEIFDDQFSVERPDGSNFTLKIRSTKLEDSAMYFCASSVQGGSYEQYFGPGTRLTVT.

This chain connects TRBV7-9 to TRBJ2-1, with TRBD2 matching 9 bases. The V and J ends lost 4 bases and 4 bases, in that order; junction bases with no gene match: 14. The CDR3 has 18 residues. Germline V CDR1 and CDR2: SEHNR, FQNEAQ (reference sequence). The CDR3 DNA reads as TGTGCCAGCAGCTCTTTAGCCCCCCAGCGGGAGGCGTACAATGAGCAGTTCTTC. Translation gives CASSSLAPQREAYNEQFF.

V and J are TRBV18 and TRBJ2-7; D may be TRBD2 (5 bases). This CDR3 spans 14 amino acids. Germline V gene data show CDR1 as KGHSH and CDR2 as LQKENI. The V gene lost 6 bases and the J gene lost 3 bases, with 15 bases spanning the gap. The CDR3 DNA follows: TGTGCCAGCTCCGCCGGGATCAACGACTACGAGCAGTACTTC. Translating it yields CASSAGINDYEQYF.

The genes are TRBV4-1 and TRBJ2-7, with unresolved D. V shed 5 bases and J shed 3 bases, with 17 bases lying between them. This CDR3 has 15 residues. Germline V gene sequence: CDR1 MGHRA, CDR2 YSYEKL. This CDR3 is CASSSRAVGIYEQYF. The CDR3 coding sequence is TGCGCCAGCAGCTCAAGGGCGGTGGGAATCTACGAGCAGTACTTC.

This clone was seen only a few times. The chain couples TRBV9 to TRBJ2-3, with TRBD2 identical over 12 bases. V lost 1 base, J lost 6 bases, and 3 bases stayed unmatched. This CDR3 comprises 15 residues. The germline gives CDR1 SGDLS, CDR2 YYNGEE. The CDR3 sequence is CASSVLAGGPDTQYF. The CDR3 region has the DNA TGTGCCAGCAGCGTACTAGCGGGAGGGCCGGATACGCAGTATTTT.